The 2 T cell receptor beta chains presented below share a single source sample, sequenced in a study of T-cell reconstitution after alpha-beta-depleted transplantation in children. Using unique molecular identifiers, the investigators prepared the TCRbeta library. MiXCR, run by TCRdb on the PCR reads, gives a single entry per CDR3 protein. The sample includes under 300,000 distinct CDR3 sequences, roughly 12% of them seen just once. The source was peripheral blood, collected 180 days after TCRalphabeta/CD19-depleted stem cell transplant. The receptors originated from a male patient aged 2 to 10 who had a stem cell transplant for chronic granulomatous disease, so the T cells may come from the graft donor.

This clonotype occurred once. A read error may be the cause here, since a much bigger clone is one base away. The chain combines TRBV7-9 with TRBJ1-5, with 8 nucleotides matching TRBD1. This CDR3 is 14 amino acids long. Per the germline V gene, CDR1 is SEHNR and CDR2 is FQNEAQ (reference sequence). DNA for the CDR3: TGTGCCAGCAGCGACGACAGGGGCAATCAGCCCCAGCCTTTT. Protein sequence: CASSDDRGNQPQPF.

This clonotype has a count of ten or more. V and J are TRBV7-8 and TRBJ2-7; TRBD2 agrees at 9 bases. The germline V gene encodes CDR1 SGHVS and CDR2 FQNEAQ. V gave up 5 bases and J gave up 3 bases; unmatched junction bases: 5. The CDR3 spans 14 residues. The CDR3, as DNA: TGTGCCAGCAGCCCGGGACTAGCCTTCTACGAGCAGTACTTC. This encodes CASSPGLAFYEQYF.